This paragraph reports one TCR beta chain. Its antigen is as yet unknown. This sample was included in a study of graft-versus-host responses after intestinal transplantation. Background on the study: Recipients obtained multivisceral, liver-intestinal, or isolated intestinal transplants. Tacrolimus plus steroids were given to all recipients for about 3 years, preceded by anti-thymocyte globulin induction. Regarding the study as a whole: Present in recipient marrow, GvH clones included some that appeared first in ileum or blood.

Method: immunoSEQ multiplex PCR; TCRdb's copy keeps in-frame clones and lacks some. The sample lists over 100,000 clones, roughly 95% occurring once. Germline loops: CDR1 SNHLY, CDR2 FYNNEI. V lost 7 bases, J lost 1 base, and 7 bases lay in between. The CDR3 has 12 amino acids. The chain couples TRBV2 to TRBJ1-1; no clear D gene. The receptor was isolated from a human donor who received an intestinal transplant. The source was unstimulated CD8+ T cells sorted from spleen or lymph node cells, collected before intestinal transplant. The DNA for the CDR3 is TGTGCCAGCACCCCCGGGAACACTGAAGCTTTCTTT. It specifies CASTPGNTEAFF.